Listed below are T cell receptor beta chains from one sample, sequenced in a study of human T cells and chemical hapten exposure. TCRdb reprocessed the RACE reads with MiXCR, giving one entry per CDR3 protein. The sample lists 40,000 to 45,000 distinct CDR3 sequences; more than 8.5% were seen once. Sequences were derived from whole blood, sampled in connection with sensitization to the hapten diphenylcyclopropenone (DPC). The receptors stem from a woman in her thirties or forties with alopecia areata. Some clones in this sample may be carry-over from other donors' samples. CDR3s include the opening cysteine and the closing phenylalanine or tryptophan. Fields, in order: J gene, D gene, clone size, V gene, CDR3 protein, CDR3 DNA. D genes are given only for firm matches. Not every row has a clone size; where given, it reads once, few, many or a size class.

TRBJ2-1	TRBD2	many	TRBV4-1	CASSQEKFSGLAGDNEQFF	TGCGCCAGCAGCCAAGAAAAATTTAGCGGTCTAGCGGGGGACAATGAGCAGTTCTTC
TRBJ1-4	TRBD1	many	TRBV29-1	CSVFGQGEEKLFF	TGCAGCGTCTTTGGACAGGGGGAAGAAAAACTGTTTTTT
TRBJ1-2	NA	many	TRBV18	CASSPDSDYGYTF	TGTGCCAGCTCACCCGACAGCGACTATGGCTACACCTTC
TRBJ2-2	NA	NA	TRBV6-2/TRBV6-3	CASSSGLLTGELFF	TGTGCCAGCAGTTCGGGACTTCTCACCGGGGAGCTGTTTTTT
TRBJ2-7	TRBD2	many	TRBV29-1	CSVELAGVTHEQYF	TGCAGCGTTGAACTAGCGGGGGTTACCCACGAGCAGTACTTC
TRBJ2-3	NA	few	TRBV2	CASPGGTDTQYF	TGTGCCAGCCCGGGGGGCACAGATACGCAGTATTTT
TRBJ2-7	NA	many	TRBV6-1	CATEVGLYEQYF	TGTGCCACCGAGGTTGGACTTTACGAGCAGTACTTC
TRBJ2-3	NA	many	TRBV28	CASRTDSLYTDTQYF	TGTGCCAGCAGGACGGACTCCCTTTACACAGATACGCAGTATTTT
TRBJ1-5	NA	few	TRBV12-3/TRBV12-4	CASSGEKNNQPQHF	TGTGCCAGCAGCGGGGAGAAGAACAATCAGCCCCAGCATTTT
TRBJ1-6	NA	NA	TRBV5-5	CASSFGRGGSPLHF	TGTGCCAGCAGCTTTGGCAGGGGTGGTTCACCCCTCCACTTT
TRBJ2-7	NA	many	TRBV5-1	CASSSRGISYEQYF	TGCGCCAGCAGCTCCAGGGGAATCTCCTACGAGCAGTACTTC
TRBJ2-7	NA	many	TRBV27	CASTPGAGAGEQYF	TGTGCCAGCACCCCCGGGGCGGGGGCAGGCGAGCAGTACTTC
TRBJ2-5	TRBD1	NA	TRBV7-9	CASSRPRDRGGQETQYF	TGTGCCAGCAGCCGCCCCCGGGACAGGGGAGGGCAAGAGACCCAGTACTTC
TRBJ2-1	TRBD2	NA	TRBV9	CASSVDGGGIYNEQFF	TGTGCCAGCAGCGTAGACGGCGGGGGGATCTACAATGAGCAGTTCTTC
TRBJ2-3	NA	many	TRBV7-6	CASSFGAGVRTDTQYF	TGTGCCAGCAGCTTTGGAGCCGGGGTTAGGACAGATACGCAGTATTTT
TRBJ2-5	TRBD1	many	TRBV3-1	CASSQDNHRGQTQYF	TGTGCCAGCAGCCAAGATAATCACAGGGGGCAGACCCAGTACTTC